This entry describes one TCR beta chain. Antigen unknown. This sample is drawn from a study of CD4 T cells in relation to SARS-CoV-2 and coronaviruses. Study findings and constraints: In about 65% of donors, memory CD4+ clonotypes crossrecognized SARS-CoV-2 and at least one common cold coronavirus spike.

Before the COVID-19 pandemic, during about 2010-2018, CD4+ T cells were taken from unexposed donors. CDR1 and CDR2 from the germline V gene are MNHNY and SVGAGI (reference sequence). This CDR3 region has 15 residues. V lost 2 bases, J lost 8 bases, and 7 bases stayed unmatched. Data came from immunoSEQ multiplex PCR; TCRdb stores just in-frame clones and leaves some out. The sample lists some 64,000 clones, about 94% seen once, with 0.14% in the top ten. J is TRBJ2-1 and V is TRBV6-6; TRBD2 matches 9 bases. The sequence derives from a human donor in good health. The sample taken for sequencing was naive CD4+ T cells from PBMCs. Subset reported: naive CD4+ T cells isolated by negative enrichment. CDR3 protein: CASSYGSGSTDEQFF. The CDR3, as DNA: TGTGCCAGCAGTTACGGTAGCGGGAGTACCGATGAGCAGTTCTTC.